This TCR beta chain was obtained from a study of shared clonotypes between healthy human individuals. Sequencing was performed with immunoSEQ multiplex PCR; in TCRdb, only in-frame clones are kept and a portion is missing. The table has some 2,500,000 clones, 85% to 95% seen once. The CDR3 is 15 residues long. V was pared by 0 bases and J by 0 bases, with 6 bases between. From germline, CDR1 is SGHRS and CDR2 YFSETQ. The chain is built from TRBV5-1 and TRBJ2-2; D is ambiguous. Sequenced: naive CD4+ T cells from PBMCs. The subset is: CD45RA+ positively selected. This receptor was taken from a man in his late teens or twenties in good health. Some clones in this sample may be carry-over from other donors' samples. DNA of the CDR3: TGCGCCAGCAGCTTGGACCATTCGAACACCGGGGAGCTGTTTTTT. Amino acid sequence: CASSLDHSNTGELFF.